This TCR beta chain was retrieved from a study of blood T cell repertoires in COVID-19. This CDR3 comprises 15 residues. Per the germline V gene, CDR1 is MRHNA and CDR2 is SNTAGT. Trimming took off 4 bases at V and 0 bases at J, with 11 bases between the two ends. The assay was immunoSEQ multiplex PCR, and TCRdb's table has in-frame clones only and misses some. The sample shows roughly 200,000 clones, 81% of them seen only once. The specimen sequenced was peripheral blood. The source of this sequence is a woman aged 80 or over with acute or convalescent COVID-19. This chain links TRBV6-4 with TRBJ2-3, with D unresolved. Here the CDR3 reads CASSASGFSTDTQYF. CDR3 bases: TGTGCCAGCAGTGCGTCCGGGTTTAGCACAGATACGCAGTATTTT.